The clone carrying this T cell receptor beta chain has a handful of counts. This sample stems from a study of blood T cells in healthy people across ages. Sample-barcoded 5' priming and a J-beta primer mix drove a second PCR of roughly 7 to 11 cycles. MiXCR, applied by TCRdb to the 5' RACE reads, yields one record per CDR3 protein. Of about a million distinct CDR3 sequences detected, about 53% appear once; the ten largest clones hold about 22%. Material: blood. This TCR was recovered from an older woman in good health.

The CDR3 loop reads CSVSGGGKTQYF. CDR3 coding DNA: TGCAGCGTGTCGGGGGGCGGGAAGACCCAGTACTTC. The chain links TRBV29-1 to TRBJ2-5; tentatively, D is TRBD2 (7 bases). Germline lookup yields CDR1 SQVTM and CDR2 ANQGSEA. This CDR3 is built from 12 residues. V gave up 6 bases and J gave up 6 bases, with 14 bases separating them.